The 20 T cell receptor beta chains below were found in one sample sequenced in a study of blood T cells in healthy people across ages. A second PCR of about 7 to 12 cycles used a sample-barcoded 5' primer and a J-beta primer mix. Using its own MiXCR run on the 5' RACE reads, TCRdb lists one record per CDR3 protein. The sample carries 1.5 million to 1.8 million distinct CDR3 sequences, 42% recorded once. Sequenced: blood. The origin of the receptors is a woman aged 18-29 years in good health.

The chain couples TRBV30 to TRBJ1-4; tentative D call: TRBD1 (6 bases). CDR1 and CDR2 (germline): GTSNPN, SVGIG (reference sequence). Trimming took off 5 bases at V and 0 bases at J, with 13 bases between the two ends. This CDR3 contains 15 residues. The CDR3 sequence is CAWAGQMATNEKLFF. Here the CDR3 DNA reads TGTGCCTGGGCTGGACAGATGGCAACTAATGAAAAACTGTTTTTT.

This clonotype was detected many times. The chain links TRBV2 to TRBJ2-4; D perhaps matches TRBD1 (6 bases). The V gene lost 9 bases and the J gene lost 2 bases, with 14 bases spanning the gap. The CDR3 has 14 amino acids. Germline CDR1 is SNHLY and CDR2 is FYNNEI. Here the CDR3 reads CASRPQGTKNIQYF. Written as DNA, the CDR3 is TGTGCCAGTCGACCACAGGGTACCAAAAACATTCAGTACTTC.

A remark on this clonotype: This may arise from a read error, as a much more abundant clone is one base away. The chain combines TRBV29-1 with TRBJ2-1; no definite D call. The germline V gene has CDR1 SQVTM and CDR2 ANQGSEA. The V end was cut by 6 bases, the J end by 9 bases, with 15 bases between. The CDR3 loop spans 12 amino acids. CDR3 sequence (DNA): TGCAGCGTATGCCCCCTTTCCAGTGAGCAGTTCTTC. Its protein product is CSVCPLSSEQFF.

The chain links TRBV6-2 or TRBV6-3 to TRBJ1-1; tentatively, D is TRBD1 (6 bases). The CDR3 runs 16 residues. Trimming removed 5 bases from V and 1 base from J, with 17 bases in between. Germline V gene lookup returns CDR1 MNHEY and CDR2 SVGEGT. CDR3 DNA: TGTGCCAGCAGTATCGCTCGGGGGGGGCAGAACACTGAAGCTTTCTTT. It yields the protein CASSIARGGQNTEAFF.

This clonotype has more than one count but fewer than ten. The rearrangement joins TRBV7-8 to TRBJ1-4; no firm D call. Per germline, CDR1 SGHVS and CDR2 FQNEAQ. The CDR3 spans 14 residues. Trimming took 1 base from V and 5 from J, leaving 8 bases between them. In DNA form, the CDR3 reads TGTGCCAGCAGCTTAGTCCACTCCAATGAAAAACTGTTTTTT. Protein: CASSLVHSNEKLFF. The full variable domain, its missing parts supplied by reference TRBV7-8 and TRBJ1-4, is GAGVSQSPRYKVAKRGQDVALRCDPISGHVSLFWYQQALGQGPEFLTYFQNEAQLDKSGLPSDRFFAERPEGSVSTLKIQRTQQEDSAVYLCASSLVHSNEKLFFGSGTQLSVL.

The chain links TRBV19 to TRBJ2-1, with a possible D match to TRBD1 (6 bases). The CDR3 sequence is 16 residues long. The V gene lost 2 bases and the J gene lost 2 bases, with 13 bases spanning the gap. The V gene's germline CDR1 is LNHDA and CDR2 SQIVND (reference sequence). The CDR3 bases are TGTGCCAGTAGTATACGACGGAACAGGGCCTACAATGAGCAGTTCTTC. Protein product: CASSIRRNRAYNEQFF.

The chain employs TRBV6-5 and TRBJ2-1, with 9 bases identical to TRBD2. The V gene end was trimmed by 4 bases and the J gene end by 1 base; junction bases not matched to a gene: 5. Germline CDR1 is MNHEY and CDR2 is SVGAGI. The CDR3 has 16 residues. CDR3 residues: CASSSKLAGSYNEQFF. DNA of the CDR3: TGTGCCAGCAGTTCAAAACTAGCGGGTTCCTACAATGAGCAGTTCTTC.

The chain is built from TRBV2 and TRBJ1-5; D is ambiguous. The length of the CDR3 is 15 residues. The V and J ends lost 0 bases and 5 bases respectively, with 11 bases between them. The germline gives CDR1 SNHLY, CDR2 FYNNEI. The CDR3 DNA is TGTGCCAGCAGTGAAGCGCTATATTCGCATCAGCCCCAGCATTTT. Amino acid sequence: CASSEALYSHQPQHF.

The V call is TRBV29-1, the J call TRBJ2-3; D remains unclear. The CDR3 spans 12 residues. Trimming shortened V by 3 bases and J by 3 bases, and 7 bases separated the two germline ends. In germline, CDR1 is SQVTM, CDR2 ANQGSEA. This CDR3 reads CSVDSTTDTQYF. DNA for the CDR3: TGCAGCGTTGACAGTACGACAGATACGCAGTATTTT.

The chain employs TRBV4-2 and TRBJ2-1; 7 nucleotides align to TRBD2. The J call may be in error: the DNA end matches TRBJ2-7 better. CDR3 size: 16 residues. The V gene's germline CDR1 is LGHNA and CDR2 YNFKEQ. This chain's CDR3 is CASSQVLAERYNEQYF. CDR3 bases: TGTGCCAGCAGCCAAGTTCTAGCGGAGAGATACAATGAGCAGTACTTC.

This clonotype was counted at least ten times. V gene TRBV12-3 or TRBV12-4 combines with J gene TRBJ2-5, with 11 bases lining up with TRBD2. V shed 2 bases and J 4 bases; nucleotides not matched to a gene: 3. The CDR3 contains 15 residues. The CDR3 loop reads CASSLTSGSGETQYF. The DNA for the CDR3 is TGTGCCAGCAGTTTAACTAGCGGGAGTGGAGAGACCCAGTACTTC.

This clonotype has a single count. The V call is TRBV6-2 or TRBV6-3, the J call TRBJ2-5; 10 bases agree with TRBD2. V was clipped by 8 bases and J by 2 bases; unmatched bases: 11. Per germline, CDR1 MNHEY and CDR2 SVGEGT. The CDR3 sequence is 16 residues long. The CDR3 DNA reads as TGTGCCAGCGGACGAGGACTAGCGGCCCTACAAGAGACCCAGTACTTC. Protein sequence: CASGRGLAALQETQYF.

This clonotype has just one count. The chain joins TRBV6-2 or TRBV6-3 to TRBJ2-2; 8 positions match TRBD1. CDR1 is MNHEY, CDR2 SVGEGT, per germline. The J segment lost 6 bases and the V segment lost 6 bases, leaving 3 bases of the junction unmatched. The CDR3 consists of 13 residues. The CDR3 DNA sequence: TGTGCCAGCAGATGGACAGGGCCCGGGGAGCTGTTTTTT. It codes for CASRWTGPGELFF.

The chain has TRBV30 and TRBJ2-6, with D unresolved. V gave up 1 base and J gave up 2 bases, with 6 bases separating them. Germline loops: CDR1 GTSNPN, CDR2 SVGIG (reference sequence). This CDR3 is built from 14 residues. DNA of the CDR3: TGTGCCTGGAGTGGGTCGGCTGGGGCCAACGTCCTGACTTTC. Protein sequence: CAWSGSAGANVLTF. Complete variable domain (other parts from reference TRBV30 and TRBJ2-6): SQTIHQWPATLVQPVGSPLSLECTVEGTSNPNLYWYRQAAGRGLQLLFYSVGIGQISSEVPQNLSASRPQDRQFILSSKKLLLSDSGFYLCAWSGSAGANVLTFGAGSRLTVL.

The chain combines TRBV29-1 with TRBJ1-2; D gene uncertain. This CDR3 is built from 11 residues. The ends were cut back, 5 bases at V and 3 bases at J, with 7 bases in the middle. Germline CDR1 reads SQVTM; CDR2 reads ANQGSEA. CDR3 DNA sequence: TGCAGCGTTCCGTCAGACTATGGCTACACCTTC. This translates into CSVPSDYGYTF.

The rearrangement joins TRBV20-1 to TRBJ2-7, with 7 bases aligning to TRBD2. The V segment lost 6 bases and the J segment 0 bases; nucleotides outside the gene matches: 8. The CDR3 is 14 residues long. CDR1 is DFQATT and CDR2 is SNEGSKA in the germline V gene (reference sequence). The DNA of the CDR3 is TGCAGTGCGGGGGGGGATGTGGTCTCCTACGAGCAGTACTTC. Its protein product is CSAGGDVVSYEQYF.

The chain uses TRBV4-2 and TRBJ2-1; 9 nucleotides agree with TRBD1. Trimming removed 5 bases from V and 4 bases from J; junction bases left unmatched: 6. The CDR3 is 15 amino acids. CDR1 and CDR2 from the germline V gene are LGHNA and YNFKEQ. The CDR3: CASSLQGTGYNEQFF. The CDR3 DNA is TGTGCCAGCAGCTTACAGGGGACAGGGTACAATGAGCAGTTCTTC.

The chain combines TRBV4-3 with TRBJ2-1, with 10 bases that match TRBD2. The DNA end is more similar to TRBJ2-7, so the J call may be wrong. CDR1 is LGHNA and CDR2 is YSLEER in the germline V gene. This CDR3 comprises 17 residues. The CDR3, as DNA: TGCGCCAGCAGCCAAGACCGACTAGCGGGTTCCTACAATGAGCAGTACTTC. Translating gives CASSQDRLAGSYNEQYF.

This clonotype was recorded a few times. The chain couples TRBV27 to TRBJ1-1; D is uncertain. This CDR3 region has 14 residues. The germline V gene has CDR1 MNHEY and CDR2 SMNVEV (reference sequence). Trimming took off 3 bases at V and 3 bases at J, with 11 bases between the two ends. The CDR3 DNA follows: TGTGCCAGCAGTTTCACATCGGCTGACACTGAAGCTTTCTTT. This sequence encodes CASSFTSADTEAFF.

This clonotype was detected many times. V usage is TRBV27 and J usage is TRBJ1-6; no clear D. The CDR3 loop spans 14 amino acids. V was trimmed by 6 bases and J by 5 bases, leaving 11 bases between them. The germline gives CDR1 MNHEY, CDR2 SMNVEV (reference sequence). The CDR3 DNA is TGTGCCAGCAGCCCTGGCTTAAATAATTCACCCCTCCACTTT. This codes for CASSPGLNNSPLHF.